Below are 2 T cell receptor beta chains sequenced from a single sample in a study of PD-1 blockade in classical Hodgkin lymphoma. Here immunoSEQ multiplex PCR was the method, and the copy in TCRdb shows in-frame clones only, minus some. The sample holds more than 12,000 clones, about nine tenths seen once. This sample's time point: newly diagnosed, previously untreated cHL patient sample. CD8+ T cells were isolated from thawed PBMCs by magnetic negative selection. The sample taken for sequencing was CD8+ T cells from blood. All receptors come from a human donor with classical Hodgkin lymphoma.

The chain employs TRBV4-1 and TRBJ2-1, with a possible D match to TRBD1 (6 bases). Trimming shortened V by 4 bases and J by 1 base, and 14 bases separated the two germline ends. Germline V gene lookup returns CDR1 MGHRA and CDR2 YSYEKL. This CDR3 spans 16 amino acids. This CDR3 is CASSPRQADSYNEQFF. In nucleotides, the CDR3 is TGCGCCAGCAGCCCCAGACAGGCTGATTCCTACAATGAGCAGTTCTTC.

The V call is TRBV11-2, the J call TRBJ1-5, with TRBD1 identical over 7 bases. The CDR3 spans 16 residues. J lost 0 bases, V lost 5 bases, and 7 bases had no gene match. Germline CDR1 reads SGHAT; CDR2 reads FQNNGV. The CDR3 bases are TGTGCCAGCAGCCACAGGGGCCCGGATAGCAATCAGCCCCAGCATTTT. Translation gives CASSHRGPDSNQPQHF.